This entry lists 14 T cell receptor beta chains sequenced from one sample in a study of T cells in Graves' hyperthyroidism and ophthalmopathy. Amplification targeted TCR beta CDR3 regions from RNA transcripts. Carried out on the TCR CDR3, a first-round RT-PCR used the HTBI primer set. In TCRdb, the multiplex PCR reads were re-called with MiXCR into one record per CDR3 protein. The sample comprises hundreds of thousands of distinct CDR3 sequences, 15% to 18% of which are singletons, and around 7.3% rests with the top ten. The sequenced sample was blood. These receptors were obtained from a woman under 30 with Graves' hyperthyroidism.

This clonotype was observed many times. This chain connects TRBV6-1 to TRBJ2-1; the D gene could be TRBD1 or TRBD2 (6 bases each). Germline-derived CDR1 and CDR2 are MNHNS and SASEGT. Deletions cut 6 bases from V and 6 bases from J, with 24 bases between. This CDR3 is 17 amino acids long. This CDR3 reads CASSPQRGTLSANEQFF. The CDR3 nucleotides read TGTGCCAGCAGCCCCCAAAGGGGGACTCTCTCAGCCAATGAGCAGTTCTTC.

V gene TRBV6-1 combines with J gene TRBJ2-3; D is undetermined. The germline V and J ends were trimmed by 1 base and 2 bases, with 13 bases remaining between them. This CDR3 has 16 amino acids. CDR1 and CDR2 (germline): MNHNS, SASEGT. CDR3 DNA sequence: TGTGCCAGCAGTGAAGTTTTGTTGTGGCCCACAGATACGCAGTATTTT. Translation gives CASSEVLLWPTDTQYF.

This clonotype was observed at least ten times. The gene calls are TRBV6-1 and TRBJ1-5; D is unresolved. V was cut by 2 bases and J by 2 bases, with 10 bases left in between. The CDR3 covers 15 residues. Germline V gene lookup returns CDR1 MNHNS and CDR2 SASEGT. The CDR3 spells CASSEWPGGNQPQHF. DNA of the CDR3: TGTGCCAGCAGTGAATGGCCGGGAGGCAATCAGCCCCAGCATTTT.

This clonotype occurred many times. This chain's CDR3 is CASSHGTLTGVDGYTF. The CDR3 nucleotides are TGTGCCAGCAGCCACGGTACCCTGACAGGGGTAGATGGCTACACCTTC. The rearrangement uses TRBV3-1 and TRBJ1-2; 8 bases map to TRBD1. Germline V gene data show CDR1 as LGHDT and CDR2 as YNNKEL (reference sequence). The J segment lost 6 bases and the V segment lost 3 bases, leaving 12 bases of the junction unmatched. This CDR3 is 16 amino acids long.

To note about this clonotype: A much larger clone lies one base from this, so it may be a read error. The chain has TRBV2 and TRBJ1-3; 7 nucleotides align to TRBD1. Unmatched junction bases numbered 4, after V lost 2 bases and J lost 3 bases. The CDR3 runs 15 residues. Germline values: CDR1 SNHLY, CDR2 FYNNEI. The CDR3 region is CASSEQTGFGNTIYF. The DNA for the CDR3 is TGTGCCAGCAGTGAACAGACAGGGTTTGGAAACACCATATATTTT.

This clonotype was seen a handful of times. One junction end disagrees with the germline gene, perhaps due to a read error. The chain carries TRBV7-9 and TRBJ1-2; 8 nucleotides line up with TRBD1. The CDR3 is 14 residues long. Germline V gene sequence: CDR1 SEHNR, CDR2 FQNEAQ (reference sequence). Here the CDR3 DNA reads TGTGCCAGCAGCAATCAGGACAGGGACTATGGCTGCACCTTC. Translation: CASSNQDRDYGCTF.

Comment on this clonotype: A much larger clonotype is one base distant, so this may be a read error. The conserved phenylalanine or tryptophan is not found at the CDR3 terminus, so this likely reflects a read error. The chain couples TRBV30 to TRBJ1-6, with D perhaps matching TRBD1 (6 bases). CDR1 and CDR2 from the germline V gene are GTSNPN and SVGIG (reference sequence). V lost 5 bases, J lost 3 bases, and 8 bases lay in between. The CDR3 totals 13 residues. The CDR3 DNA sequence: TGTGCCTGGGGCAGGGGCTATAATTCACCCCTCCACTCT. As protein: CAWGRGYNSPLHS.

As DNA, the CDR3 is TGTGCCAGCAGTGGACATAGCGGACTCACAGATACGCAGTATTTT. Protein: CASSGHSGLTDTQYF. The chain carries TRBV6-2 or TRBV6-3 and TRBJ2-3, with TRBD2 as a possible D gene (6 bases). CDR3 size: 15 residues. Germline V lookup: CDR1 MNHEY, CDR2 SVGEGT. Between the trimmed V and J ends, which lost 5 bases and 2 bases, there was a span of 14 bases.

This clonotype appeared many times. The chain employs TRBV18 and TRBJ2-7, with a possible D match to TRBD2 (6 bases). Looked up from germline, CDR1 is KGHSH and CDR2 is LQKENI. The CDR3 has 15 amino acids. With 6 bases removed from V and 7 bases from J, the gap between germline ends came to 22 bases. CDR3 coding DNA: TGTGCCAGCTCCCCTACTAGCTCCCAAGCAAGGGAGCAGTACTTC. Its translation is CASSPTSSQAREQYF.

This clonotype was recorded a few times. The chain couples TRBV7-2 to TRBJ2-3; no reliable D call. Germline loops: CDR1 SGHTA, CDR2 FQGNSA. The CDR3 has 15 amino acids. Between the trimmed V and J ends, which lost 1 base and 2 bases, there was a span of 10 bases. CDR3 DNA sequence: TGTGCCAGCAGCTTAGGCCCCCTTGTCACAGATACGCAGTATTTT. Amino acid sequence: CASSLGPLVTDTQYF. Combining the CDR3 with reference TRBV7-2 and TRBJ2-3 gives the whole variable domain GAGVSQSPSNKVTEKGKDVELRCDPISGHTALYWYRQSLGQGLEFLIYFQGNSAPDKSGLPSDRFSAERTGGSVSTLTIQRTQQEDSAVYLCASSLGPLVTDTQYFGPGTRLTVL.

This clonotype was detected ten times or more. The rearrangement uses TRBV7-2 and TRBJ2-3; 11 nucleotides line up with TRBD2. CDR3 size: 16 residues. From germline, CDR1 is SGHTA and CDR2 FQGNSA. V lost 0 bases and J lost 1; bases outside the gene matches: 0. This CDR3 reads CASSLALAGGTDTQYF. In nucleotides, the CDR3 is TGTGCCAGCAGCTTAGCACTAGCGGGGGGCACAGATACGCAGTATTTT.

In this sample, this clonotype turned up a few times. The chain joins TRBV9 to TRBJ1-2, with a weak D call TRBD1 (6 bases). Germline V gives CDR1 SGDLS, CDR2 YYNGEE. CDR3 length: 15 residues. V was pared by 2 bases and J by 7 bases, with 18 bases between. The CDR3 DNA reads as TGTGCCAGCAGCGTTACCGGGGGCGATCCTGGTGGCTACACCTTC. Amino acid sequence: CASSVTGGDPGGYTF. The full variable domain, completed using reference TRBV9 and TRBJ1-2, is DSGVTQTPKHLITATGQRVTLRCSPRSGDLSVYWYQQSLDQGLQFLIQYYNGEERAKGNILERFSAQQFPDLHSELNLSSLELGDSALYFCASSVTGGDPGGYTFGSGTRLTVV.

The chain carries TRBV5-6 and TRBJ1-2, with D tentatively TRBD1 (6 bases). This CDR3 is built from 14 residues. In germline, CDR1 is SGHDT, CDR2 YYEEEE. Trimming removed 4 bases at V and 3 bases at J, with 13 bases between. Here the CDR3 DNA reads TGTGCCAGCAGCGCGCTAAACAGGGACTATGGCTACACCTTC. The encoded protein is CASSALNRDYGYTF. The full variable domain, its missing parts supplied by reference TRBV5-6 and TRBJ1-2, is DAGVTQSPTHLIKTRGQQVTLRCSPKSGHDTVSWYQQALGQGPQFIFQYYEEEERQRGNFPDRFSGHQFPNYSSELNVNALLLGDSALYLCASSALNRDYGYTFGSGTRLTVV.

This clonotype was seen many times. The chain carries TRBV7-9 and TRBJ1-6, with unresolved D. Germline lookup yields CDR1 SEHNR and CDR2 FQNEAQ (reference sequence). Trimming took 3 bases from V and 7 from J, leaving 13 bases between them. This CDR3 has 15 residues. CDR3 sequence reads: CASSLTTGGNSPLHF. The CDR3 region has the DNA TGTGCCAGCAGCTTGACTACGGGCGGGAATTCACCCCTCCACTTT.